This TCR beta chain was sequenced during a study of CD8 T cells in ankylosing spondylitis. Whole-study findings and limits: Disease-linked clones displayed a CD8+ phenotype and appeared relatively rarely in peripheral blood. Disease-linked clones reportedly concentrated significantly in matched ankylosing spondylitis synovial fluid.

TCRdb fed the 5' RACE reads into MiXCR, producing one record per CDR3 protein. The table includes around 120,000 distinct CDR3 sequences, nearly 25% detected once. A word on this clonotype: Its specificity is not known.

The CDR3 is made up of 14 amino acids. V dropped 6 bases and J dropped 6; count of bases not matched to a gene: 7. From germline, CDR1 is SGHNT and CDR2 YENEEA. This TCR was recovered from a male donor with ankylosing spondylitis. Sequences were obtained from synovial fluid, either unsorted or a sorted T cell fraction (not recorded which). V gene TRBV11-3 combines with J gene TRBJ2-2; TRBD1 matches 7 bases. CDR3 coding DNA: TGTGCCAGCAGACCACAGACAGGGCCCGGGGAGCTGTTTTTT. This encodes CASRPQTGPGELFF.